Listed below are T cell receptor beta chains from one sample, sequenced in a study of CD4 and CD8 cells across lung adenocarcinoma regions. MiXCR, applied by TCRdb to the PCR reads, yields one record per CDR3 protein. This table has 21,000 or so distinct CDR3 sequences, about 50% appearing once. The sample was CD8+ T cells from the center of a lung tumor. The origin of the receptors is a female donor with lung adenocarcinoma. The CD4 and CD8 labels of this study may be unreliable. Both conserved end residues are part of each CDR3. The D gene is left open where the match is weak. Clone size is given for some rows only: seen once, a few or many times, or a class if the clone is expanded.

d_call: NA; clone_size: NA; v_call: TRBV7-8; j_call: TRBJ2-7; cdr3_nt: TGTGCCAGCAGCTTATACAGGAACTCCTACGAGCAGTACTTC; cdr3_aa: CASSLYRNSYEQYF
d_call: NA; clone_size: medium-sized; v_call: TRBV6-5; j_call: TRBJ2-5; cdr3_nt: TGTGCCAGCAGTTCCGACATCATTACCCAGTACTTC; cdr3_aa: CASSSDIITQYF
d_call: NA; clone_size: NA; v_call: TRBV6-1; j_call: TRBJ2-2; cdr3_nt: TGTGCCAGCAGGCATCCGACTCGGTGGGGCCCCCACACCGGGGAGCTGTTTTTT; cdr3_aa: CASRHPTRWGPHTGELFF
d_call: NA; clone_size: NA; v_call: TRBV27; j_call: TRBJ2-4; cdr3_nt: TGTGCCAGCAGTCCAGCCACAAACATTCAGTACTTC; cdr3_aa: CASSPATNIQYF
d_call: NA; clone_size: many; v_call: TRBV10-2; j_call: TRBJ2-1; cdr3_nt: TGCGCCAGCAGGAAGATTTACAATGAGCAGTTCTTC; cdr3_aa: CASRKIYNEQFF
d_call: TRBD2; clone_size: once; v_call: TRBV6-5; j_call: TRBJ2-7; cdr3_nt: TGTGCCAGCAGTTACAGGACTAGCGGATTTCATGAGCAGTACTTC; cdr3_aa: CASSYRTSGFHEQYF
d_call: NA; clone_size: few; v_call: TRBV28; j_call: TRBJ2-1; cdr3_nt: TGTGCCAGCAGTGGGAAACGAGCGGGGACATACAATGAGCAGTTCTTC; cdr3_aa: CASSGKRAGTYNEQFF
d_call: TRBD1; clone_size: NA; v_call: TRBV12-3/TRBV12-4; j_call: TRBJ2-2; cdr3_nt: TGTGCCAGCAGTGCCACGAGGACAGGTACGCTGTTTTTT; cdr3_aa: CASSATRTGTLFF
d_call: NA; clone_size: NA; v_call: TRBV27; j_call: TRBJ2-4; cdr3_nt: TGTGGTACGAGTTCAGGGGTATGGGACCAAAACATTCAGTACTTC; cdr3_aa: CGTSSGVWDQNIQYF
d_call: NA; clone_size: once; v_call: TRBV28; j_call: TRBJ2-3; cdr3_nt: TGTGCCAGCAGTTTAGCGCTGAGAGCCAAAGATACGCAGTATTTC; cdr3_aa: CASSLALRAKDTQYF
d_call: TRBD1; clone_size: NA; v_call: TRBV12-5; j_call: TRBJ2-7; cdr3_nt: TGTGCTAGTGGTTCGGCAAAAGGACAGGGGAGCAATGAGCAGTACTTC; cdr3_aa: CASGSAKGQGSNEQYF
d_call: TRBD1; clone_size: NA; v_call: TRBV9; j_call: TRBJ2-1; cdr3_nt: TGTGCCAGCAGCGTAGGTAGGGACAGCCTTAATGAGCAGTTCTTC; cdr3_aa: CASSVGRDSLNEQFF
d_call: NA; clone_size: NA; v_call: TRBV6-5; j_call: TRBJ2-3; cdr3_nt: TGTGCCAGCAGTTACTCTGGCAGGGACACAGATACGCAGTATTTT; cdr3_aa: CASSYSGRDTDTQYF